Presented here are 5 T cell receptor beta chains from one specimen sequenced in a study of metastatic and nonmetastatic thyroid tumors. TCRdb re-called the PCR reads via MiXCR. The table has more than 7,000 clones, roughly a fifth seen once. Thyroid surgery had not been preceded by any treatment in any patient. The sequenced material came from adjacent normal tissue. The receptors shown here come from a female donor with papillary thyroid cancer or a benign thyroid nodule (not recorded which). Some clones in this sample may be carry-over from other donors' samples.

By proportion, this clone is medium-sized. The CDR3 loop is CASSPRPGYEQYF. The CDR3 nucleotides read TGTGCCAGCAGTCCACGGCCAGGATACGAGCAGTACTTC. This rearrangement joins TRBV28 to TRBJ2-7, with D uncertain. Between the trimmed V and J ends, which lost 5 bases and 4 bases, there was a span of 12 bases. The CDR3 covers 13 residues. Per the germline V gene, CDR1 is MDHEN and CDR2 is SYDVKM.

This clone was recorded many times. The chain couples TRBV20-1 to TRBJ2-4; the match to TRBD1 covers 7 bases. The junction had 7 bases not matched to a gene; V was cut back by 0 bases and J by 8 bases. CDR3 length: 14 amino acids. Germline V CDR1 and CDR2: DFQATT, SNEGSKA (reference sequence). Here the CDR3 reads CSARDKGQGDIQYF. CDR3 DNA sequence: TGCAGTGCTAGAGATAAGGGGCAGGGGGACATTCAGTACTTC.

This clone is labeled medium-sized. The chain employs TRBV11-2 and TRBJ2-7; 8 bases fit TRBD2. Germline trimming cut 0 bases from V and 4 bases from J; bases unmatched to any gene: 8. Germline lookup yields CDR1 SGHAT and CDR2 FQNNGV. There are 16 residues in the CDR3. The CDR3 DNA is TGTGCCAGCAGCTTAGACAACGGGGGGGCCTGGTACGAGCAGTACTTC. Protein sequence: CASSLDNGGAWYEQYF.

At least ten counts were recorded for this clone. This sequence joins TRBV7-6 and TRBJ2-3; D gene uncertain. With 1 base removed from V and 4 bases from J, the gap between germline ends came to 15 bases. Germline CDR1 SGHVS, CDR2 FNYEAQ. This CDR3 is built from 16 residues. In nucleotides, the CDR3 is TGTGCCAGCAGCTTAGTGTCGGCGCAGTGGTCAGATACGCAGTATTTT. Residues: CASSLVSAQWSDTQYF.

The sample holds many counts of this clone. The chain joins TRBV6-5 to TRBJ2-6; TRBD1 is a possible D gene (5 bases). V lost 4 bases and J lost 0, with 16 bases in between. Germline V lookup: CDR1 MNHEY, CDR2 SVGAGI. This CDR3 has 18 amino acids. Here the CDR3 reads CASSFYLATASGANVLTF. The CDR3 DNA follows: TGTGCCAGCAGTTTCTACCTCGCGACAGCCTCTGGGGCCAACGTCCTGACTTTC.